The 26 T cell receptor beta chains presented below share a single source sample, sequenced in a study of blood T cell repertoires in COVID-19. Produced via immunoSEQ multiplex PCR; TCRdb's table is partial and in-frame only. The sample has roughly 250,000 clones; about 87% are singletons. The sequenced sample consisted of PBMCs or T cells enriched from blood (not recorded which). All receptors derive from a woman aged 40 to 50 who had been exposed to COVID-19.

This chain connects TRBV4-2 to TRBJ1-5; possible D gene TRBD1, 5 bases. The germline V gene has CDR1 LGHNA and CDR2 YNFKEQ. V lost 0 bases and J 6 bases, leaving 21 bases between the germline ends. The CDR3 length is 18 residues. CDR3 residues: CASSQEGGAADGGQPQHF. The CDR3 nucleotides read TGTGCCAGCAGCCAAGAAGGAGGGGCCGCAGACGGGGGTCAGCCCCAGCATTTT.

CDR3 DNA sequence: TGTGCCATCAGGATAGCGGGAGGGCTTGTCACAGATACGCAGTATTTT. It yields the protein CAIRIAGGLVTDTQYF. The genes are TRBV10-3 and TRBJ2-3, with 11 bases lining up with TRBD2. V dropped 6 bases and J dropped 2; count of bases not matched to a gene: 7. CDR3 length: 16 residues. From germline, CDR1 is ENHRY and CDR2 SYGVKD.

Ten or more counts support this clone. The chain has TRBV11-2 and TRBJ2-5, with TRBD1 matching 8 bases. Per germline, CDR1 SGHAT and CDR2 FQNNGV. The CDR3 loop spans 15 amino acids. Trimming cost V 4 bases and J 3 bases; bases outside gene matches: 7. The CDR3 loop reads CASSSNRGREETQYF. CDR3 coding DNA: TGTGCCAGCAGCTCTAACAGGGGGAGAGAAGAGACCCAGTACTTC.

The chain recombines TRBV11-3 with TRBJ2-5; 12 bases agree with TRBD2. CDR1 and CDR2 from the germline V gene are SGHNT and YENEEA. The length of the CDR3 is 18 residues. V was pared by 5 bases and J by 4 bases, with 14 bases of the junction left unmatched. The CDR3: CASSLIGLAGGPGETQYF. CDR3 coding DNA: TGTGCCAGCAGCCTCATCGGGCTAGCGGGAGGGCCGGGAGAGACCCAGTACTTC.

This clone showed up just a few times. The rearrangement uses TRBV14 and TRBJ2-2; TRBD1 is a possible D gene (5 bases). V was cut by 4 bases and J by 7 bases, with 16 bases left in between. Germline values: CDR1 SGHDN, CDR2 FVKESK. The CDR3 length is 15 residues. In nucleotides, the CDR3 is TGTGCCAGCAGCCCAACACGCACAGGTTTCGGGGAGCTGTTTTTT. Translation gives CASSPTRTGFGELFF.

This chain uses TRBV18 with TRBJ2-5; 10 bases line up with TRBD1. CDR3 size: 15 residues. The germline V gene has CDR1 KGHSH and CDR2 LQKENI. J was trimmed by 5 bases and V by 6 bases; bases with no gene match: 9. Written as DNA, the CDR3 is TGTGCCAGCTCTCCCGGGACAGGGGTCCGGGAGACCCAGTACTTC. This codes for CASSPGTGVRETQYF. Using reference TRBV18 and TRBJ2-5 for the parts outside the CDR3, the full variable domain is NAGVMQNPRHLVRRRGQEARLRCSPMKGHSHVYWYRQLPEEGLKFMVYLQKENIIDESGMPKERFSAEFPKEGPSILRIQQVVRGDSAAYFCASSPGTGVRETQYFGPGTRLLVL.

The chain joins TRBV4-1 to TRBJ1-4; D is possibly TRBD1 (6 bases). V lost 5 bases and J lost 2, with 12 bases in between. In germline, CDR1 is MGHRA, CDR2 YSYEKL. The CDR3 sequence is 15 residues long. The CDR3 DNA reads as TGCGCCAGCAGCTTAGGGGGTATGACTAATGAAAAACTGTTTTTT. Translated, it gives CASSLGGMTNEKLFF.

V usage is TRBV18 and J usage is TRBJ2-3; 7 bases map to TRBD2. CDR1 KGHSH and CDR2 LQKENI come from the germline V gene. The ends lost 0 bases at V and 1 base at J; junction bases unmatched: 10. The CDR3 runs 18 residues. CDR3 residues: CASSPPDWLAGGTDTQYF. In nucleotides, the CDR3 is TGTGCCAGCTCACCACCGGATTGGTTGGCGGGGGGCACAGATACGCAGTATTTT.

The rearrangement joins TRBV14 to TRBJ1-2, with D perhaps matching TRBD1 (6 bases). The germline V gene has CDR1 SGHDN and CDR2 FVKESK. V was pared by 2 bases and J by 7 bases, with 11 bases between. The CDR3 has 13 amino acids. The chain's CDR3 is CASSQYRESGYTF. The CDR3 bases are TGTGCCAGCAGCCAATACAGGGAAAGTGGCTACACCTTC.

The chain couples TRBV7-9 to TRBJ1-1, with 7 positions matching TRBD1. CDR3 length equals 14 residues. The trim removed 9 bases at V and 2 bases at J, leaving 9 bases unmatched. Per germline, CDR1 SEHNR and CDR2 FQNEAQ (reference sequence). The chain's CDR3 is CASLFGTDNTEAFF. The CDR3 DNA reads TGTGCCAGTTTATTTGGGACAGACAACACTGAAGCTTTCTTT. The variable domain in full, completed from reference TRBV7-9 and TRBJ1-1, reads DTGVSQNPRHKITKRGQNVTFRCDPISEHNRLYWYRQTLGQGPEFLTYFQNEAQLEKSRLLSDRFSAERPKGSFSTLEIQRTEQGDSAMYLCASLFGTDNTEAFFGQGTRLTVV.

The DNA for the CDR3 is TGTGCCAGCAGTCAGACAGGCGTCCTTAACTATGGCTACACCTTC. Its translation: CASSQTGVLNYGYTF. The chain is built from TRBV2 and TRBJ1-2; a possible D gene is TRBD1 (6 bases). The V end lost 5 bases, the J end lost 1 base, and 14 bases lay between the germline ends. CDR1 SNHLY and CDR2 FYNNEI come from the germline V gene. The CDR3 contains 15 residues.

The chain uses TRBV7-2 and TRBJ2-5; the match to TRBD1 covers 8 bases. The ends lost 8 bases at V and 5 bases at J; junction bases unmatched: 10. Germline V lookup: CDR1 SGHTA, CDR2 FQGNSA. The CDR3 sequence is 14 residues long. CDR3 loop: CASGQGLRGETQYF. In nucleotides, the CDR3 is TGTGCCAGCGGACAGGGATTAAGAGGGGAGACCCAGTACTTC.

This clone was seen more than once but under ten times. The chain has TRBV19 and TRBJ2-2, with TRBD2 as a possible D gene (6 bases). The CDR3 length is 17 residues. V dropped 3 bases and J dropped 2 bases, with 16 bases sitting between them. The V gene's germline CDR1 is LNHDA and CDR2 SQIVND (reference sequence). DNA for the CDR3: TGTGCCAGTAGTATGGCGGGACTTTTGACCAACACCGGGGAGCTGTTTTTT. Protein sequence: CASSMAGLLTNTGELFF.

The chain joins TRBV7-3 to TRBJ2-2, with a weak D call TRBD2 (5 bases). CDR3 length: 13 residues. Trimming took off 5 bases at V and 8 bases at J, with 12 bases between the two ends. The germline CDR1 and CDR2 sequences are SGHTA and FQGTGA. CDR3 sequence (DNA): TGTGCCAGCAGCGAAGGTGGAGGTGGGGAGCTGTTTTTT. Its protein is CASSEGGGGELFF.

The V call is TRBV4-1, the J call TRBJ2-7; 11 bases match TRBD2. After removal of 4 bases from V and 3 bases from J, the junction contained 5 bases not matched to a gene. The CDR3 covers 15 residues. CDR1 MGHRA and CDR2 YSYEKL come from the germline V gene. The CDR3 region has the DNA TGCGCCAGCAGCCCGCTAGCGGGAGGATTCTACGAGCAGTACGTC. Residues: CASSPLAGGFYEQYV.

The rearrangement uses TRBV7-9 and TRBJ1-4, with 9 positions matching TRBD1. The CDR3 loop spans 14 amino acids. Looked up from germline, CDR1 is SEHNR and CDR2 is FQNEAQ (reference sequence). Unmatched junction bases numbered 5, after V lost 5 bases and J lost 7 bases. The CDR3 coding sequence is TGTGCCAGCAGCCGGACAGGGGAAGGTGAAAAACTGTTTTTT. Its translation is CASSRTGEGEKLFF.

The J gene is TRBJ1-1, the V gene TRBV13; 11 bases agree with TRBD1. V lost 5 bases, J lost 5 bases, and 13 bases stayed unmatched. CDR3 length equals 17 residues. CDR1 is PRHDT, CDR2 FYEKMQ, per germline (reference sequence). CDR3 coding DNA: TGTGCCAGCAGCCCACTAGAGGACAGGGGGCGAGGAACTGAAGCTTTCTTT. Encoded protein: CASSPLEDRGRGTEAFF.

The rearrangement joins TRBV4-3 to TRBJ1-1; TRBD1 is a possible D gene (5 bases). Germline V lookup: CDR1 LGHNA, CDR2 YSLEER. The V and J ends lost 0 bases and 5 bases respectively, with 10 bases between them. This CDR3 has 14 residues. This chain's CDR3 is CASSQDGGRTEAFF. The CDR3 DNA is TGCGCCAGCAGCCAAGACGGGGGACGGACTGAAGCTTTCTTT.

The chain carries TRBV2 and TRBJ2-2; 7 nucleotides align to TRBD2. CDR1 and CDR2 (germline): SNHLY, FYNNEI. Trimming removed 6 bases from V and 7 bases from J; junction bases left unmatched: 5. This CDR3 has 13 residues. CDR3 sequence: CASRRESIGELFF. CDR3 DNA: TGTGCCAGCAGGCGGGAGTCGATCGGGGAGCTGTTTTTT.

Only one count was recorded for this clone. The V gene is TRBV27, the J gene TRBJ2-3, with TRBD2 matching 7 bases. The CDR3 covers 14 residues. V trimming: 8 bases; J trimming: 4 bases; junction bases outside the gene matches: 9. Germline-derived CDR1 and CDR2 are MNHEY and SMNVEV (reference sequence). The CDR3 DNA is TGTGCCAGCTCATATGGGGGGAGGGCAGATACGCAGTATTTT. Its protein product is CASSYGGRADTQYF.

To note about this clone: Its ends do not fully match the called genes, so a read error is possible. This chain connects TRBV5-1 to TRBJ2-3, with D tentatively TRBD2 (6 bases). This CDR3 is built from 16 residues. The germline V gene has CDR1 SGHRS and CDR2 YFSETQ. The chain's CDR3 is CASSPLLSGSTDTQYF. Written as DNA, the CDR3 is TGTGCCAGCAGCCCCCTGTTGAGCGGGAGCACAGATACGCAGTATTTT.

The CDR3 is CASSSSGRLSGVSPVDTQYF. The CDR3 DNA follows: TGTGCCAGCAGCTCATCCGGGCGTCTCAGCGGGGTAAGTCCTGTAGATACGCAGTATTTT. The rearrangement links TRBV7-3 to TRBJ2-3; TRBD2 matches at 7 bases. CDR3 length: 20 amino acids. In germline, CDR1 is SGHTA, CDR2 FQGTGA. Losses at the gene ends were 4 bases for V and 5 bases for J; bases not matched to a gene: 24.

J is TRBJ1-1 and V is TRBV13; D is unresolved. Between the trimmed V and J ends, which lost 5 bases and 5 bases, there was a span of 24 bases. The CDR3 contains 17 residues. CDR1 and CDR2 from the germline V gene are PRHDT and FYEKMQ (reference sequence). The CDR3 spells CASSQRTRILRRTEAFF. The CDR3 coding sequence is TGTGCCAGCAGCCAAAGGACCCGTATCCTTCGGAGGACTGAAGCTTTCTTT.

This chain joins TRBV6-6 and TRBJ2-7; D unclear. The germline V gene has CDR1 MNHNY and CDR2 SVGAGI (reference sequence). The CDR3 runs to 14 residues. V dropped 7 bases and J dropped 1 base, with 14 bases sitting between them. CDR3 in DNA: TGTGCCAGCACTCCGGGTGGTAGGTCCTACGAGCAGTACGTC. Protein sequence: CASTPGGRSYEQYV.

This chain links TRBV20-1 with TRBJ1-4; tentatively, D is TRBD1 (6 bases). CDR1 is DFQATT, CDR2 SNEGSKA, per germline (reference sequence). Trimming removed 3 bases from V and 5 bases from J, with 13 bases in between. The CDR3 is 14 residues long. The CDR3: CSASNGQRNEKLFF. CDR3 DNA sequence: TGCAGTGCTAGTAATGGACAGAGAAATGAAAAACTGTTTTTT.

This chain's CDR3 is CASSPRTGGQQPQHF. The CDR3 nucleotides are TGTGCCAGCAGCCCGAGGACAGGGGGTCAACAGCCCCAGCATTTT. V and J are TRBV7-2 and TRBJ1-5; 10 bases map to TRBD1. This CDR3 has 15 residues. Germline values: CDR1 SGHTA, CDR2 FQGNSA. V shed 5 bases and J 7 bases; nucleotides not matched to a gene: 8.